What follows are 8 T cell receptor beta chains derived from one specimen sequenced in a study of PD-1 blockade in classical Hodgkin lymphoma. Measured with immunoSEQ multiplex PCR; TCRdb has only the in-frame clones, and not every one. The sample contains several thousand clones, 87% of which appear only once. Exposure to brentuximab vedotin varied, and each patient had relapsed following autologous stem cell transplantation. CD4+ T cells were purified from thawed PBMCs by negative selection. The sample was CD4+ T cells from blood, taken at baseline. The receptors stem from a human donor with classical Hodgkin lymphoma.

This clone was counted only a few times. V and J are TRBV5-6 and TRBJ1-6; D may be TRBD1 (6 bases). V was cut by 1 base and J by 9 bases, with 11 bases left in between. Looked up from germline, CDR1 is SGHDT and CDR2 is YYEEEE. The CDR3 length is 14 residues. CDR3 DNA sequence: TGTGCCAGCAGCTTGATGGGGGCCGGTTCACCCCTCCACTTT. Residues: CASSLMGAGSPLHF.

The DNA of the CDR3 is TGTGCCAGCAGCAAAGGGGGCCTAGCGGGGCGGGCCGGGGAGCTGTTTTTT. Its protein is CASSKGGLAGRAGELFF. The V and J genes are TRBV21-1 and TRBJ2-2; the table's D call TRBD2 went unverified against the DNA. TRBV21-1 is described as a pseudogene. CDR3 size: 17 residues.

The chain employs TRBV5-1 and TRBJ2-7; D is unresolved. V lost 0 bases to trimming and J lost 7 bases, with 14 bases between them. The CDR3 contains 14 residues. The germline V gene encodes CDR1 SGHRS and CDR2 YFSETQ. CDR3 protein: CASSLEAGLGEQYF. As DNA, the CDR3 is TGCGCCAGCAGCTTGGAGGCTGGCCTCGGGGAGCAGTACTTC.

This chain joins TRBV5-1 and TRBJ2-5, with D perhaps matching TRBD2 (6 bases). The CDR3 is 16 amino acids. Per germline, CDR1 SGHRS and CDR2 YFSETQ. The V end was cut by 2 bases, the J end by 5 bases, with 19 bases between. The CDR3 loop reads CASSFFSVGGSETQYF. In DNA form, the CDR3 reads TGCGCCAGCAGCTTTTTTAGTGTGGGAGGATCGGAGACCCAGTACTTC.

V and J are TRBV1 and TRBJ1-3. TRBV1 represents a pseudogene. The CDR3 is 14 residues long. CDR3 DNA sequence: TGCACCAGCGGTAGTAGGGAATCTGGAAACACCATATATTTT. Translating it yields CTSGSRESGNTIYF.

This rearrangement joins TRBV6-1 to TRBJ2-7, with 10 bases aligning to TRBD1. The CDR3 covers 15 residues. The trim removed 5 bases at V and 0 bases at J, leaving 4 bases unmatched. Germline V gene sequence: CDR1 MNHNS, CDR2 SASEGT. CDR3 residues: CASSKDRGFSYEQYF. The CDR3 DNA follows: TGTGCCAGCAGTAAGGACAGGGGGTTCTCCTACGAGCAGTACTTC.

The J gene is TRBJ2-7, the V gene TRBV5-1, with 7 bases lining up with TRBD1. The CDR3 contains 15 residues. The ends lost 4 bases at V and 5 bases at J; junction bases unmatched: 12. The V gene's germline CDR1 is SGHRS and CDR2 YFSETQ. CDR3 in amino acids: CASSRDSGVNNEQYF. The CDR3 coding sequence is TGCGCCAGCAGCCGGGACAGCGGAGTCAACAACGAGCAGTACTTC.

V is TRBV7-9 and J is TRBJ1-4; D ambiguous. The CDR3 totals 13 residues. CDR1 and CDR2 (germline): SEHNR, FQNEAQ (reference sequence). The V end lost 6 bases, the J end lost 5 bases, and 10 bases lay between the germline ends. CDR3 loop: CASRSTGNEKLFF. CDR3 nucleotides: TGTGCCAGCAGGTCGACGGGGAATGAAAAACTGTTTTTT. The full variable domain, with the rest looked up from reference TRBV7-9 and TRBJ1-4, is DTGVSQNPRHKITKRGQNVTFRCDPISEHNRLYWYRQTLGQGPEFLTYFQNEAQLEKSRLLSDRFSAERPKGSFSTLEIQRTEQGDSAMYLCASRSTGNEKLFFGSGTQLSVL.